The clone carrying this T cell receptor beta chain was seen a single time. Profiled with immunoSEQ multiplex PCR; TCRdb holds only in-frame clones, not every one. The sample yields fewer than 60,000 clones, approximately 90% seen once. These data originate in a study of T cell changes during pregnancy in multiple sclerosis. The germline V gene has CDR1 PRHDT and CDR2 FYEKMQ (reference sequence). Trimming stripped 5 bases from V and 4 bases from J, with 20 bases between. CDR3 length: 16 amino acids. The chain recombines TRBV13 with TRBJ1-1; tentatively, D is TRBD1 (5 bases). This TCR was sampled from a female donor with multiple sclerosis, enrolled in a pregnancy study. This specimen consisted of CD8+ T cells from peripheral blood mononuclear cells, obtained after pregnancy. DNA of the CDR3: TGTGCCAGCAGCAACCGAAACGCAGGGTTTTTCACTGAAGCTTTCTTT. It yields the protein CASSNRNAGFFTEAFF.